Sequencing of this T cell receptor (beta chain) was carried out in a study of blood T cell repertoires in COVID-19. The data were produced by immunoSEQ multiplex PCR, yet TCRdb's version contains in-frame clones alone and is incomplete. The sample consists of over 90,000 clones, approximately 92% of them appearing once. The CDR3 totals 14 residues. Germline V lookup: CDR1 LNHDA, CDR2 SQIVND (reference sequence). Deletions cut 3 bases from V and 3 bases from J, with 11 bases between. The source is a woman aged 50 to 65 with COVID-19, enrolled during active disease. V usage is TRBV19 and J usage is TRBJ1-1; D gene ambiguous. Sequencing was done on a sample of peripheral blood. CDR3 sequence reads: CASSISGGYTEAFF. The CDR3 DNA follows: TGTGCCAGTAGTATTAGCGGAGGGTACACTGAAGCTTTCTTT.